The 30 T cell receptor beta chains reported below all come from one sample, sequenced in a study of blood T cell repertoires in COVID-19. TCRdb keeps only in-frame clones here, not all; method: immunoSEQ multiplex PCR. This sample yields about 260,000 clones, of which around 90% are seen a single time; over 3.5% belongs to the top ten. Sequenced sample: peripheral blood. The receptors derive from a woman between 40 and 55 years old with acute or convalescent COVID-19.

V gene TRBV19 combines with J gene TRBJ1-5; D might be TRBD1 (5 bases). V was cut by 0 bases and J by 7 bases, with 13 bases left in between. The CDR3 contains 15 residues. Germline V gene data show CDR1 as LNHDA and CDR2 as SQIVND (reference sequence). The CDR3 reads CASSIDIGAGQPQHF. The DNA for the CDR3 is TGTGCCAGTAGTATAGATATAGGGGCTGGGCAGCCCCAGCATTTT.

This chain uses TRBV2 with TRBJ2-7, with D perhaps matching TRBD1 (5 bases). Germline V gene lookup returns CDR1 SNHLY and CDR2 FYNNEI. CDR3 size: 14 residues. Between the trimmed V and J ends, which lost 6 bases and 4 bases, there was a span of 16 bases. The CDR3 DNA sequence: TGTGCCAGCAGGGCTAGACAGAATTTATACGAGCAGTACGTC. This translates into CASRARQNLYEQYV.

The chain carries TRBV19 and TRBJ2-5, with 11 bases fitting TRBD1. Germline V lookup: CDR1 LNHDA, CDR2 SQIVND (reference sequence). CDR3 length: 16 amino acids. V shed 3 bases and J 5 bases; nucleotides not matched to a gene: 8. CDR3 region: CASSISWTGGSETQYF. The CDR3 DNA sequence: TGTGCCAGTAGTATCTCTTGGACAGGGGGCTCGGAGACCCAGTACTTC. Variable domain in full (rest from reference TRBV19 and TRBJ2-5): DGGITQSPKYLFRKEGQNVTLSCEQNLNHDAMYWYRQDPGQGLRLIYYSQIVNDFQKGDIAEGYSVSREKKESFPLTVTSAQKNPTAFYLCASSISWTGGSETQYFGPGTRLLVL.

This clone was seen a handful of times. CDR3 nucleotides: TGCGCCAGCAGCCAGGGGTTAGCGGGGGGCCGCTACAATGAGCAGTTCTTC. Encoded protein: CASSQGLAGGRYNEQFF. The chain links TRBV5-1 to TRBJ2-1, with 10 bases lining up with TRBD2. V dropped 4 bases and J dropped 3; count of bases not matched to a gene: 10. The germline CDR1 and CDR2 sequences are SGHRS and YFSETQ. The CDR3 spans 17 residues. Drawing the rest from reference TRBV5-1 and TRBJ2-1, the complete variable domain is KAGVTQTPRYLIKTRGQQVTLSCSPISGHRSVSWYQQTPGQGLQFLFEYFSETQRNKGNFPGRFSGRQFSNSRSEMNVSTLELGDSALYLCASSQGLAGGRYNEQFFGPGTRLTVL.

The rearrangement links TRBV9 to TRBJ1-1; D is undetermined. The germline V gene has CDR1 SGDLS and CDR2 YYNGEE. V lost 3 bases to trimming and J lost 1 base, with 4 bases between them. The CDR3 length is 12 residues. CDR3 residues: CASSDKNTEAFF. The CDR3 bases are TGTGCCAGCAGCGACAAGAACACTGAAGCTTTCTTT.

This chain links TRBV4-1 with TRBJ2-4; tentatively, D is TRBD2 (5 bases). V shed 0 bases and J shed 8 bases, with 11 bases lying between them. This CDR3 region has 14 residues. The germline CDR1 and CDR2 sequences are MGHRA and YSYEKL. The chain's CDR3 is CASSQDRGADIQYF. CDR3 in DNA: TGCGCCAGCAGCCAAGATCGGGGTGCGGACATTCAGTACTTC.

The CDR3 nucleotides read TGCGCCAGCAGCCCCTGGGGGCGGGGGGTCACAGATACGCAGTATTTT. Protein sequence: CASSPWGRGVTDTQYF. This chain joins TRBV4-1 and TRBJ2-3; 8 nucleotides agree with TRBD2. CDR1 and CDR2 from the germline V gene are MGHRA and YSYEKL. The CDR3 contains 16 residues. The V and J ends lost 4 bases and 2 bases, in that order; junction bases with no gene match: 8.

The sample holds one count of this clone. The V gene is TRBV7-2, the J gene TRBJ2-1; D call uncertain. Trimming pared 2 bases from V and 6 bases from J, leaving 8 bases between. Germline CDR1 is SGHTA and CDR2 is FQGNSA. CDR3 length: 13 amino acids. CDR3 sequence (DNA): TGTGCCAGCAGCTTAAACTGGAGCAATGAGCAGTTCTTC. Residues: CASSLNWSNEQFF. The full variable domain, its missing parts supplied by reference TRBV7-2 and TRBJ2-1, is GAGVSQSPSNKVTEKGKDVELRCDPISGHTALYWYRQSLGQGLEFLIYFQGNSAPDKSGLPSDRFSAERTGGSVSTLTIQRTQQEDSAVYLCASSLNWSNEQFFGPGTRLTVL.

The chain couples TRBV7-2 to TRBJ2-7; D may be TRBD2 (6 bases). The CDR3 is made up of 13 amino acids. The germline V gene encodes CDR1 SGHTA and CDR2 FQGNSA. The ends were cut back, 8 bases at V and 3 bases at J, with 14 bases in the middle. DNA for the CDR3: TGTGCCAGCGCTATGGGGGGTAACTACGAGCAGTACGTC. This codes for CASAMGGNYEQYV.

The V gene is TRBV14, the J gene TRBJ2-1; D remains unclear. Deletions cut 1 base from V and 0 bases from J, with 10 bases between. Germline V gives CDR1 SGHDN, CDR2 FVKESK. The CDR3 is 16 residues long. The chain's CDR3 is CASSQGSPSSYNEQFF. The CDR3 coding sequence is TGTGCCAGCAGCCAAGGGAGTCCGAGCTCCTACAATGAGCAGTTCTTC.

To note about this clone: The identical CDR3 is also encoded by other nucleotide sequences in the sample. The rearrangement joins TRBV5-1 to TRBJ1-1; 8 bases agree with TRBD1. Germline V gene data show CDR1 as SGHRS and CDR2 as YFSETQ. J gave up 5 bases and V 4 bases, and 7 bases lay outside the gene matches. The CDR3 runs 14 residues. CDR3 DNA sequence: TGCGCCAGCAGCGGCCAGGGGGCTGGTACTGAAGCTTTCTTT. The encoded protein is CASSGQGAGTEAFF.

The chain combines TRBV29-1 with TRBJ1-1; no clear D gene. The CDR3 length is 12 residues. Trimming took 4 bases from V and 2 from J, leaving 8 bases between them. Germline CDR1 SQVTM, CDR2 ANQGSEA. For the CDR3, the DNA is TGCAGCGTTGCCCACAGTAACACTGAAGCTTTCTTT. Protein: CSVAHSNTEAFF.

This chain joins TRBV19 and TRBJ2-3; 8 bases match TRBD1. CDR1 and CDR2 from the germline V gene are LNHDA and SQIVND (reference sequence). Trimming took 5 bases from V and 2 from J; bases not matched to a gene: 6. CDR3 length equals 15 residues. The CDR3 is CASSSATGVTDTQYF. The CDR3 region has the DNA TGTGCCAGTAGTTCGGCGACAGGGGTCACAGATACGCAGTATTTT.

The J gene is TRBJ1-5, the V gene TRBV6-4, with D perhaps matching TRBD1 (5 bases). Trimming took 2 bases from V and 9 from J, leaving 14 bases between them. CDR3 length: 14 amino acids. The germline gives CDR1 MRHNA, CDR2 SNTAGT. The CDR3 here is CASSDVEGSTPQHF. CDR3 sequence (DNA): TGTGCCAGCAGTGACGTGGAGGGGAGCACGCCCCAGCATTTT.

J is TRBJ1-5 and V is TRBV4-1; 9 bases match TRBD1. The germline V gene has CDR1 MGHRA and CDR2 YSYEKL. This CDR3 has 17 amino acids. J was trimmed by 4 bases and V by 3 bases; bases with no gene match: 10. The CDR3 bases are TGCGCCAGCAGCCAGGGCTTCAGAGACAGGGGGAATCAGCCCCAGCATTTT. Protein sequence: CASSQGFRDRGNQPQHF.

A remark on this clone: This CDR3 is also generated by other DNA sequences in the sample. In nucleotides, the CDR3 is TGTGCCATCAGTGAGGGGCAGGGGAACACTGAAGCTTTCTTT. Protein: CAISEGQGNTEAFF. This chain connects TRBV10-3 to TRBJ1-1, with a possible D match to TRBD1 (5 bases). Between the trimmed V and J ends, which lost 2 bases and 1 base, there was a span of 8 bases. This CDR3 is built from 14 residues. Germline V gene sequence: CDR1 ENHRY, CDR2 SYGVKD.

The CDR3 coding sequence is TGCGCCAGCAGCTTGACAGGGAACCAGCCCCAGCATTTT. This codes for CASSLTGNQPQHF. The genes are TRBV5-1 and TRBJ1-5; D possibly corresponds to TRBD1 (6 bases). CDR3 size: 13 residues. CDR1 SGHRS and CDR2 YFSETQ come from the germline V gene. Trimming cost V 1 base and J 7 bases, with 9 bases left between them.

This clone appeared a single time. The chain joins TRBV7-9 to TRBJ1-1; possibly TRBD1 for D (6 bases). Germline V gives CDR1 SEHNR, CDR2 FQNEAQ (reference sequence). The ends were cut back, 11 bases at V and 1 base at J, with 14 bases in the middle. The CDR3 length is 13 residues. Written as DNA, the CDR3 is TGTGCCGGCCTCATGACAGGGAACACTGAAGCTTTCTTT. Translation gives CAGLMTGNTEAFF. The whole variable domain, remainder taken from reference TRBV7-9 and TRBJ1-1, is DTGVSQNPRHKITKRGQNVTFRCDPISEHNRLYWYRQTLGQGPEFLTYFQNEAQLEKSRLLSDRFSAERPKGSFSTLEIQRTEQGDSAMYLCAGLMTGNTEAFFGQGTRLTVV.

CDR3 nucleotides: TGTGCCAGCAGCACGAGCGGGGGGAGATACAATGAGCAGTTCTTC. Translation gives CASSTSGGRYNEQFF. V gene TRBV7-2 combines with J gene TRBJ2-1; 9 positions agree with TRBD2. The CDR3 runs to 15 residues. The trim removed 5 bases at V and 4 bases at J, leaving 6 bases unmatched. In germline, CDR1 is SGHTA, CDR2 FQGNSA.

The CDR3 here is CASTPRGAGNTEAFF. The DNA for the CDR3 is TGTGCCAGTACTCCCCGGGGGGCCGGGAACACTGAAGCTTTCTTT. The chain combines TRBV19 with TRBJ1-1, with D tentatively TRBD1 (6 bases). V dropped 7 bases and J dropped 1 base, with 16 bases sitting between them. CDR1 and CDR2 from the germline V gene are LNHDA and SQIVND (reference sequence). This CDR3 has 15 amino acids.

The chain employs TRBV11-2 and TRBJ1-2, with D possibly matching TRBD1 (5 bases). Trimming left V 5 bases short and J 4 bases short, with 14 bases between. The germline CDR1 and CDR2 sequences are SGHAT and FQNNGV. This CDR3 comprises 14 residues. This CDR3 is CASSDLGRVYGYTF. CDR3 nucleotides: TGTGCCAGCAGCGATCTCGGCAGGGTCTATGGCTACACCTTC.

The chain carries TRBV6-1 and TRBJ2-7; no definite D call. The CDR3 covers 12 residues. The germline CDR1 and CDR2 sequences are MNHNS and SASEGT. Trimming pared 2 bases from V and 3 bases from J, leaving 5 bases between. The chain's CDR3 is CASSERGYEQYV. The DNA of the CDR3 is TGTGCCAGCAGTGAACGCGGCTACGAGCAGTACGTC.

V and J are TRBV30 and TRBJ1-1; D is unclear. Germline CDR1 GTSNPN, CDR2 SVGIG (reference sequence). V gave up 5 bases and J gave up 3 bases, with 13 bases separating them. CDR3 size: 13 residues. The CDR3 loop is CAWCPNIYTEAFF. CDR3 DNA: TGTGCCTGGTGCCCGAACATCTACACTGAAGCTTTCTTT.

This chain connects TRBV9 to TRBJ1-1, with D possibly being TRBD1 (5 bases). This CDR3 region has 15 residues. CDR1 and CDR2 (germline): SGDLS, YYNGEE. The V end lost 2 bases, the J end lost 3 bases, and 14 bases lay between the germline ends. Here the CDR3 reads CASSVSGGLDTEAFF. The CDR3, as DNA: TGTGCCAGCAGCGTTTCGGGGGGGTTGGACACTGAAGCTTTCTTT.

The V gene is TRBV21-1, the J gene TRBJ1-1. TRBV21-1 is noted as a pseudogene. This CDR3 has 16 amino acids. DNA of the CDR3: TGTGCCAGCAGCAAATACACCGGGACTCTGAACACTGAAGCTTTCTTT. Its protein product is CASSKYTGTLNTEAFF.

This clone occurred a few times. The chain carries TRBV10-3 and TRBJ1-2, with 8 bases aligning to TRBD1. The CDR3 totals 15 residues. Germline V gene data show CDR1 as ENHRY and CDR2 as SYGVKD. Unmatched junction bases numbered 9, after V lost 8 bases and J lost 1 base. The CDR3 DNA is TGTGCCATCGGGGTGACAGGGGAAAATAACTATGGCTACACCTTC. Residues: CAIGVTGENNYGYTF.

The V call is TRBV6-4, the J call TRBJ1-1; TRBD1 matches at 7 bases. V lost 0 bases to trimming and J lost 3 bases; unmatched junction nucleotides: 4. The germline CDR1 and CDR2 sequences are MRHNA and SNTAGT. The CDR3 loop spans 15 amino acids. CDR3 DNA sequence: TGTGCCAGCAGTGACTCGGGGACAGCGCACACTGAAGCTTTCTTT. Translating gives CASSDSGTAHTEAFF.

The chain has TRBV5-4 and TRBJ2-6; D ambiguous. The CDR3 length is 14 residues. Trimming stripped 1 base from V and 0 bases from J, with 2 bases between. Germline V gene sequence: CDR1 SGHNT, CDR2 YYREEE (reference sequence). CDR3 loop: CASSLYSGANVLTF. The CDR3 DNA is TGTGCCAGCAGCTTGTACTCTGGGGCCAACGTCCTGACTTTC.

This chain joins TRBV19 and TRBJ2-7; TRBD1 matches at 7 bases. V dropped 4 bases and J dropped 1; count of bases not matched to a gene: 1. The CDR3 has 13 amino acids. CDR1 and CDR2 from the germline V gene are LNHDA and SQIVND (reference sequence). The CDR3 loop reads CASSRDRSYEQYV. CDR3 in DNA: TGTGCCAGTAGTAGGGACAGATCCTACGAGCAGTACGTC.

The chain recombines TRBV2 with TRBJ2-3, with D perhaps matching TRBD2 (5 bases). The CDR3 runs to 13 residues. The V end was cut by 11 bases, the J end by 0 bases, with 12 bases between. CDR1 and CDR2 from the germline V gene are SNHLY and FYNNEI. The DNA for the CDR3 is TGTGCCGTTACCCGGACTAGCACAGATACGCAGTATTTT. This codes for CAVTRTSTDTQYF.